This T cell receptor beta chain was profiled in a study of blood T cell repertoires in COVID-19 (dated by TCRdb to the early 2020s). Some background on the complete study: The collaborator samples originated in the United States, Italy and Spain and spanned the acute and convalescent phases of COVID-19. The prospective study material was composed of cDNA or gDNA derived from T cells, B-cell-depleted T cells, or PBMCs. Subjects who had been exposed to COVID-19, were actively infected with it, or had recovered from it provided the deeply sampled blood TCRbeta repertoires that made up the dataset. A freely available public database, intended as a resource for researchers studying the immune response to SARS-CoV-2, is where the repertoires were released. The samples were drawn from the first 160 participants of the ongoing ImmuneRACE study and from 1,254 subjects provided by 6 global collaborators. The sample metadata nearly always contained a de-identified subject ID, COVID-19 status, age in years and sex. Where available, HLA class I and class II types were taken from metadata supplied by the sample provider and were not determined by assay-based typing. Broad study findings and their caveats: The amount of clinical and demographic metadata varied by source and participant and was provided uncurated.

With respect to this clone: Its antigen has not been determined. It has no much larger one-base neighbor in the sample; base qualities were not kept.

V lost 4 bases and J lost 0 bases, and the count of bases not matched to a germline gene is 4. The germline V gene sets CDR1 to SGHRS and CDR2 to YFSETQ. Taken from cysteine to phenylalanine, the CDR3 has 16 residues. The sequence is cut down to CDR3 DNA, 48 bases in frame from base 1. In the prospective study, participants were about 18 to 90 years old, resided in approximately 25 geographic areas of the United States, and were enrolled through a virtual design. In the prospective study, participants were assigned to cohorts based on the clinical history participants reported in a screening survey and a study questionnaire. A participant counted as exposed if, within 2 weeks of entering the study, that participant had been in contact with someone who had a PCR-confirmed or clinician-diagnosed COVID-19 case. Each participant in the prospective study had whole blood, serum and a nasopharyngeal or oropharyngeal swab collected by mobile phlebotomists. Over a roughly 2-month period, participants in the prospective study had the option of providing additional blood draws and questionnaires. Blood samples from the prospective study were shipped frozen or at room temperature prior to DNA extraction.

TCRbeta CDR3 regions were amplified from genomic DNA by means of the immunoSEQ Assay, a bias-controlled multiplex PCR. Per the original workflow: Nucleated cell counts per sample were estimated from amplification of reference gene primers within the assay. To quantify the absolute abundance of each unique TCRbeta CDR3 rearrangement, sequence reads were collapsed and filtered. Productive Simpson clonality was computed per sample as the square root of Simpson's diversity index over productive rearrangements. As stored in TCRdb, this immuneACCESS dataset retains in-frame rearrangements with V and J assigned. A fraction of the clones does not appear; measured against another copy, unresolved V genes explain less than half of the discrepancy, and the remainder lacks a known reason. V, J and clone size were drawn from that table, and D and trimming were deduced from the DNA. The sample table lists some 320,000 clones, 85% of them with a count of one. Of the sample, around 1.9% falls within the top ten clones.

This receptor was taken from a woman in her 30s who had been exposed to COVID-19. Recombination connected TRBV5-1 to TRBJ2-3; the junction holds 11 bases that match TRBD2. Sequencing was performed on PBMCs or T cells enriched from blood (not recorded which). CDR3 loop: CASSRGLAESTDTQYF. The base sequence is TGCGCCAGCAGCCGGGGACTAGCGGAGAGCACAGATACGCAGTATTTT.